This TCR beta chain came from a study of cytomegalovirus exposure and HLA in healthy donors. This clone was observed a single time. Its antigen is undetermined. Overall study results and limits: According to a later analysis, donors in an Asian-associated ancestry cluster reportedly had fewer N-insertions than the roughly 670-donor mean. Despite most TCR sequences being rare, some public TCRs occurred in many donors.

Germline V gene data show CDR1 as SGHTA and CDR2 as FQGNSA. The CDR3 has 17 residues. Deletions cut 0 bases from V and 1 base from J, with 13 bases between. This PCR relied on a set of 60 Vbeta primers and 13 Jbeta primers. Repertoires were generated with immunoSEQ multiplex PCR, while TCRdb's copy carries only in-frame clones and drops some. The sample lists 100,000 to 150,000 clones, about three quarters seen once, with 2.9% in the top ten. The source of this sequence is a human donor in good health. The specimen sequenced was PBMCs. This chain joins TRBV7-2 and TRBJ2-1; D gene uncertain. The CDR3 protein is CASSLAPGSKSYNEQFF. The CDR3, as DNA: TGTGCCAGCAGCTTAGCGCCCGGGTCCAAATCCTACAATGAGCAGTTCTTC.